Listed here are 9 T cell receptor beta chains from one sample, sequenced in a study of T cell responses to AZD1222 COVID-19 vaccine. Repertoires were generated with immunoSEQ multiplex PCR, while TCRdb's copy carries only in-frame clones and drops some. The sample includes 27,000 or so clones, 92% of them seen just once. This specimen was peripheral blood, taken 28 days after the second AZD1222 dose. The origin of the receptors is an adult who received the AZD1222 COVID-19 vaccine.

The chain links TRBV12-3 or TRBV12-4 to TRBJ2-7, with unresolved D. The ends were cut back, 6 bases at V and 3 bases at J, with 12 bases in the middle. The CDR3 has 13 amino acids. The CDR3, as DNA: TGTGCCAGCAGCCCCGGGCCCCGCTACGAGCAGTACTTC. Encoded protein: CASSPGPRYEQYF.

V gene TRBV4-2 combines with J gene TRBJ1-3, with TRBD1 matching over 7 bases. Per the germline V gene, CDR1 is LGHNA and CDR2 is YNFKEQ. CDR3 size: 17 residues. The junction had 10 bases not matched to a gene; V was cut back by 4 bases and J by 1 base. CDR3 amino acids: CASSPRTGPGSGNTIYF. The CDR3 DNA is TGTGCCAGCAGCCCGAGGACAGGACCGGGGTCTGGAAACACCATATATTTT.

The chain recombines TRBV3-1 (or the pseudogene TRBV3-2) with TRBJ1-2, with D possibly being TRBD1 (6 bases). V was shortened by 0 bases and J by 8 bases, with 10 bases between the two germline ends. The CDR3 is 13 amino acids. Germline values: CDR1 LGHDT, CDR2 YNNKEL (reference sequence). CDR3 coding DNA: TGTGCCAGCAGCCAAGAACAGGGAAGGGGCTACACCTTC. Its translation is CASSQEQGRGYTF.

This clone occurred once. CDR3 sequence (DNA): TGTGCCAGCAGCTTGGGGGGGGTGGATCCCTACAATGAGCAGTTCTTC. It translates to CASSLGGVDPYNEQFF. The rearrangement uses TRBV5-4 and TRBJ2-1; possibly TRBD2 for D (6 bases). The ends were cut back, 0 bases at V and 2 bases at J, with 12 bases in the middle. The CDR3 sequence is 16 residues long. Germline V gene sequence: CDR1 SGHNT, CDR2 YYREEE (reference sequence).

The J gene is TRBJ2-1, the V gene TRBV24-1, with D perhaps matching TRBD1 (7 bases). Trimming took off 3 bases at V and 7 bases at J, with 15 bases between the two ends. CDR3 length equals 15 residues. The V gene's germline CDR1 is KGHDR and CDR2 SFDVKD. This CDR3 is CATSDGGTVNNEQFF. In DNA form, the CDR3 reads TGTGCCACCAGTGATGGGGGGACAGTCAATAATGAGCAGTTCTTC.

This chain connects TRBV3-1 (or the pseudogene TRBV3-2) to TRBJ1-6; D is unresolved. Germline V lookup: CDR1 LGHDT, CDR2 YNNKEL (reference sequence). The germline V and J ends were trimmed by 0 bases and 9 bases, with 9 bases remaining between them. This CDR3 region has 14 residues. The CDR3 bases are TGTGCCAGCAGCCAAGATCGGCATACTTCACCCCTCCACTTT. This codes for CASSQDRHTSPLHF.

V is TRBV30 and J is TRBJ2-7, with 9 bases aligning to TRBD2. The CDR3 has 13 amino acids. Per the germline V gene, CDR1 is GTSNPN and CDR2 is SVGIG (reference sequence). V was clipped by 3 bases and J by 9 bases; unmatched bases: 9. The CDR3 region is CAWSPGTSLAQYF. CDR3 coding DNA: TGTGCCTGGAGCCCCGGGACTAGCCTCGCGCAGTACTTC. Combining the CDR3 with reference TRBV30 and TRBJ2-7 gives the whole variable domain SQTIHQWPATLVQPVGSPLSLECTVEGTSNPNLYWYRQAAGRGLQLLFYSVGIGQISSEVPQNLSASRPQDRQFILSSKKLLLSDSGFYLCAWSPGTSLAQYFGPGTRLTVT.

This rearrangement joins TRBV3-1 (or the pseudogene TRBV3-2) to TRBJ2-5; 8 bases agree with TRBD1. Germline V CDR1 and CDR2: LGHDT, YNNKEL (reference sequence). CDR3 size: 14 residues. J was trimmed by 4 bases and V by 5 bases; bases with no gene match: 6. The CDR3 protein is CASSRGTGGETQYF. The CDR3 DNA is TGTGCCAGCAGCAGAGGGACAGGAGGAGAGACCCAGTACTTC.

This chain uses TRBV19 with TRBJ1-2; weak D call: TRBD1 (5 bases). This CDR3 contains 14 residues. The germline gives CDR1 LNHDA, CDR2 SQIVND (reference sequence). V lost 0 bases and J lost 6, with 11 bases in between. The CDR3 DNA reads as TGTGCCAGTAGTATAGATGGCAGGGTTCATGGCTACACCTTC. Encoded protein: CASSIDGRVHGYTF.